This T cell receptor beta chain was found in a study of cytomegalovirus exposure and HLA in healthy donors. Of note for this clone: The sample contains more than one DNA sequence encoding this CDR3.

Both 60 Vbeta primers and 13 Jbeta primers went into the PCR. Using immunoSEQ multiplex PCR, the repertoire was profiled, and TCRdb retains in-frame clones only, with some absent. The sample includes 160,000 or so clones, roughly four fifths seen only once; the top ten take roughly 13%. This clonotype originated in a woman between 45 and 60 years old in good health and CMV-seronegative. The sequenced material came from PBMCs.

The CDR3 protein is CATSRDRGGETQYF. CDR3 coding DNA: TGTGCCACCAGCAGGGACCGGGGGGGAGAGACCCAGTACTTC. This chain uses TRBV15 with TRBJ2-5; 8 positions match TRBD2. Germline values: CDR1 LNHNV, CDR2 YYDKDF (reference sequence). CDR3 length: 14 residues. V was pared by 3 bases and J by 4 bases, with 4 bases of the junction left unmatched. Drawing the rest from reference TRBV15 and TRBJ2-5, the complete variable domain is DAMVIQNPRYQVTQFGKPVTLSCSQTLNHNVMYWYQQKSSQAPKLLFHYYDKDFNNEADTPDNFQSRRPNTSFCFLDIRSPGLGDTAMYLCATSRDRGGETQYFGPGTRLLVL.